This T cell receptor (beta chain) was recorded in a study of T cell responses to AZD1222 COVID-19 vaccine. Broader study findings: Every sample of the repertoires postdated the peak T cell response. Per reports, nearly half of all spike-specific TCRs target regions that are unmutated in variants. There were mostly white British donors and more females than males, and clonal diversity was possibly underestimated. Seropositive status at baseline applied to only six AZD1222 recipients.

This clone was seen a few times. Its matching antigen is unknown. Clones were sequenced by immunoSEQ multiplex PCR, and TCRdb holds only the in-frame ones, with some missing. The sample has 110,000 to 150,000 clones, around 93% seen once; the top ten hold roughly 2.8%. Germline CDR1 and CDR2: LNHNV and YYDKDF (reference sequence). The CDR3 runs 14 residues. With 4 bases removed from V and 3 bases from J, the gap between germline ends came to 12 bases. The clonotype originates from an adult in good health. This rearrangement joins TRBV15 to TRBJ1-2; perhaps TRBD1 as D (5 bases). Material: peripheral blood, obtained on day 0 of AZD1222 vaccination. CDR3 in DNA: TGTGCCACCAGCACAATCAGGGATGACTATGGCTACACCTTC. Translating gives CATSTIRDDYGYTF.